One sample yielded the 4 T cell receptor beta chains listed below, sequenced in a study of T-cell memory formation after mild COVID-19. TCRdb independently ran MiXCR on the 5' RACE reads; one entry per CDR3 protein. Of about 180,000 distinct CDR3 sequences detected, more than 15% appear once; the ten largest clones hold approximately 2.2%. The sample comprised PBMCs or a T cell subset sorted from them (not recorded which). These receptor sequences come from an adult woman who had mild COVID-19 (a few samples of this study predate the infection). Cell type and time point are not known.

In this sample, this clonotype turned up a few times. DNA for the CDR3: TGCGCCAGCAGCTTGGGTGCGGGGGCCTCTGGGGCCAACGTCCTGACTTTC. This gives the protein CASSLGAGASGANVLTF. The rearrangement links TRBV5-1 to TRBJ2-6, with a possible D match to TRBD2 (7 bases). Germline CDR1 and CDR2: SGHRS and YFSETQ. This CDR3 is built from 17 residues. V gave up 0 bases and J gave up 0 bases, with 10 bases separating them.

V is TRBV5-1 and J is TRBJ1-3; no reliable D call. The CDR3 runs 16 residues. Germline V gene lookup returns CDR1 SGHRS and CDR2 YFSETQ. V was pared by 0 bases and J by 3 bases, with 13 bases between. The CDR3 bases are TGCGCCAGCAGCTTGGCCGGCCCGGAGGTTGGAAACACCATATATTTT. Protein sequence: CASSLAGPEVGNTIYF.

This clonotype was counted a few times. The gene calls are TRBV6-2 or TRBV6-3 and TRBJ2-7; no clear D. This CDR3 comprises 12 residues. V lost 2 bases and J lost 4, with 6 bases in between. In germline, CDR1 is MNHEY, CDR2 SVGEGT. CDR3 coding DNA: TGTGCCAGCAGTTACCCCCAATACGAGCAGTACTTC. This translates into CASSYPQYEQYF.

A few counts support this clonotype. This chain uses TRBV29-1 with TRBJ2-2; TRBD2 matches at 8 bases. With V trimmed by 2 bases and J by 1 base, 3 bases remained unmatched. Germline CDR1 is SQVTM and CDR2 is ANQGSEA. The length of the CDR3 is 15 residues. The CDR3 DNA reads as TGCAGCGTTGAAAGAGCGGGGGAGAACACCGGGGAGCTGTTTTTT. Encoded protein: CSVERAGENTGELFF.